This T cell receptor (beta chain) was profiled in a study of somatic mutations in cytotoxic T cells in rheumatoid arthritis. General study findings and limits: Measurement of CD8+ T-cell clonality revealed no significant difference between rheumatoid arthritis patients and age-matched healthy controls. Unlike healthy controls, rheumatoid arthritis patients had CD8+ clonality that increased with age.

This clone was counted between two and nine times. Its cognate antigen is unknown. The protocol was immunoSEQ multiplex PCR, while the TCRdb copy is restricted to in-frame clones and leaves out a portion. Here the sample spans over 20,000 clones, about four fifths being singletons. Trimming stripped 1 base from V and 2 bases from J, with 12 bases between. CDR3 length: 15 residues. Per the germline V gene, CDR1 is MNHNS and CDR2 is SASEGT. Isolation of the CD4+ and CD8+ populations was accomplished via positive magnetic bead selection, with purity assessed by flow cytometry. The sequenced material came from CD8+ T cells sorted from blood. The V call is TRBV6-1, the J call TRBJ2-7; D might be TRBD1 or TRBD2, each matching 6 bases. This receptor was taken from a man over 45 in good health. This CDR3 reads CASSEVGGLPYEQYF. The CDR3 DNA sequence: TGTGCCAGCAGTGAAGTGGGGGGCCTTCCCTACGAGCAGTACTTC.